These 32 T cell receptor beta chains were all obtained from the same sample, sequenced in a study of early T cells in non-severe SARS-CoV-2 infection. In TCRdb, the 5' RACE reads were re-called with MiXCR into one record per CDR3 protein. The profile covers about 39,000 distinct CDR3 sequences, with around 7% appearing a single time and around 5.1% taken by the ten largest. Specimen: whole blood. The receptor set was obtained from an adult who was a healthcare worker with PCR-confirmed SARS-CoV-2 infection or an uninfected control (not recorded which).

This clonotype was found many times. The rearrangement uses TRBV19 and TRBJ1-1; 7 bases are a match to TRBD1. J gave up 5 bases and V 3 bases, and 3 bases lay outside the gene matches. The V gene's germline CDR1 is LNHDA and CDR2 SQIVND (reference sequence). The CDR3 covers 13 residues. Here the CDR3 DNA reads TGTGCCAGTAGTATGCAGGGGGGGACTGAAGCTTTCTTT. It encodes CASSMQGGTEAFF.

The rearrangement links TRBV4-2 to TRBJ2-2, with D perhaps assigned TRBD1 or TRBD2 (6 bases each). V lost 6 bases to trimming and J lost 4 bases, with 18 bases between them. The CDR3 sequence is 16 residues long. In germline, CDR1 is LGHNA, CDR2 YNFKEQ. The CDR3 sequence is CASRPWGRGGTGELFF. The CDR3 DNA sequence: TGTGCCAGCAGGCCCTGGGGGCGGGGCGGCACCGGGGAGCTGTTTTTT.

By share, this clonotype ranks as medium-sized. CDR3 in DNA: TGCGCCAGCAGCGATGGGACTAGCTTTGCAGATACGCAGTATTTT. Translated, it gives CASSDGTSFADTQYF. The V call is TRBV5-1, the J call TRBJ2-3, with 9 bases that match TRBD2. The germline gives CDR1 SGHRS, CDR2 YFSETQ. This CDR3 spans 15 amino acids. J was trimmed by 4 bases and V by 4 bases; bases with no gene match: 7.

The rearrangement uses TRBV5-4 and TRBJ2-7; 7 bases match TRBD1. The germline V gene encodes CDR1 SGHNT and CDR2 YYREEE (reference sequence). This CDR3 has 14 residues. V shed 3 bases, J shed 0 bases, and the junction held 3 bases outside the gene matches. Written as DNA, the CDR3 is TGTGCCAGCAGCTCGGACAGGCCCTCCTACGAGCAGTACTTC. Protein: CASSSDRPSYEQYF. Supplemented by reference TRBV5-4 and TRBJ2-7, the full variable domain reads ETGVTQSPTHLIKTRGQQVTLRCSSQSGHNTVSWYQQALGQGPQFIFQYYREEENGRGNFPPRFSGLQFPNYSSELNVNALELDDSALYLCASSSDRPSYEQYFGPGTRLTVT.

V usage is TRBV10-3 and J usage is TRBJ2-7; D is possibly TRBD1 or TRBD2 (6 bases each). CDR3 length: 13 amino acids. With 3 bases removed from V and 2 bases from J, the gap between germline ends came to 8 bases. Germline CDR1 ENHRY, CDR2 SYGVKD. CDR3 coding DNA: TGTGCCATCAGTGACGGGGGCCCCTACGAGCAGTACTTC. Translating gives CAISDGGPYEQYF.

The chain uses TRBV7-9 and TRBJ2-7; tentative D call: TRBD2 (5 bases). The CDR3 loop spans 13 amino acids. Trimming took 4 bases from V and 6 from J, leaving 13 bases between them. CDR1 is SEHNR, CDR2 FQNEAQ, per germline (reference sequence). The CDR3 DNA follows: TGTGCCAGCAGCTCGGACTGGGCATCCGAGCAGTACTTC. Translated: CASSSDWASEQYF.

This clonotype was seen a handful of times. The CDR3 nucleotides read TGTGCCAGCTCAGAAGGACAGGGGACGAACACTGAAGCTTTCTTT. Its translation is CASSEGQGTNTEAFF. The rearrangement links TRBV18 to TRBJ1-1; TRBD1 matches at 9 bases. The CDR3 extends over 15 amino acids. Germline CDR1 reads KGHSH; CDR2 reads LQKENI. V lost 5 bases, J lost 1 base, and 5 bases stayed unmatched.

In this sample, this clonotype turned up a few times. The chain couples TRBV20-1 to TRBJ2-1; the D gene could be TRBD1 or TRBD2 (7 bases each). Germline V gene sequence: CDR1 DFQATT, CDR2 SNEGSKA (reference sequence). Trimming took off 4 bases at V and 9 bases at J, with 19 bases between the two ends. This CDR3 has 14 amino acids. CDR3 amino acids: CSANPPGGATEQFF. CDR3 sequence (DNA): TGCAGTGCTAACCCACCAGGGGGGGCGACTGAGCAGTTCTTC.

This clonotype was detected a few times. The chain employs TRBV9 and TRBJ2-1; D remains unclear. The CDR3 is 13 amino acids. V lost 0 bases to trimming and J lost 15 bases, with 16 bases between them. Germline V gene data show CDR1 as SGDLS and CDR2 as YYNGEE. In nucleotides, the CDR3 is TGTGCCAGCAGCGTAGCTACGGCCCCGCGGCCGTTCTTC. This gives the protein CASSVATAPRPFF.

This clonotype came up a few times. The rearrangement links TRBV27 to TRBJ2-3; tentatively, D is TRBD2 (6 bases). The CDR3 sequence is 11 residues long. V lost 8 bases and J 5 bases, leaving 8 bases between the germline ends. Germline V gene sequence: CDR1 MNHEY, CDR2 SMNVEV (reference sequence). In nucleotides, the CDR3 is TGTGCCAGCCGGCGGGGAGATACGCAGTATTTT. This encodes CASRRGDTQYF.

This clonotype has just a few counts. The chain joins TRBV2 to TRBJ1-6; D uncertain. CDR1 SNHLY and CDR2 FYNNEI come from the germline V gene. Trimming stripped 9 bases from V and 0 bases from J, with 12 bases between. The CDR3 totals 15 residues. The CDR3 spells CARGTVSSYNSPLHF. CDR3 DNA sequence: TGTGCCAGGGGAACAGTGAGCTCCTATAATTCACCCCTCCACTTT. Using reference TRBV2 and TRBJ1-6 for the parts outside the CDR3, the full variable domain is EPEVTQTPSHQVTQMGQEVILRCVPISNHLYFYWYRQILGQKVEFLVSFYNNEISEKSEIFDDQFSVERPDGSNFTLKIRSTKLEDSAMYFCARGTVSSYNSPLHFGNGTRLTVT.

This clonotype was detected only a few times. CDR3 protein: CASSQASGVIYEQYF. CDR3 DNA: TGCGCCAGCAGCCAAGCGTCAGGGGTGATATACGAGCAGTACTTC. This rearrangement joins TRBV4-1 to TRBJ2-7; possibly TRBD1 for D (6 bases). Germline V gene sequence: CDR1 MGHRA, CDR2 YSYEKL. The CDR3 is 15 residues long. V lost 1 base, J lost 4 bases, and 14 bases lay in between.

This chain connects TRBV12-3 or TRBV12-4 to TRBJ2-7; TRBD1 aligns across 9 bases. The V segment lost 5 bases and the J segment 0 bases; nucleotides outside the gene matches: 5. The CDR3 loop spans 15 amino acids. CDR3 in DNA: TGTGCCAGCAGTGCCCGGGACAGGGCCTCCTACGAGCAGTACTTC. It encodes CASSARDRASYEQYF.

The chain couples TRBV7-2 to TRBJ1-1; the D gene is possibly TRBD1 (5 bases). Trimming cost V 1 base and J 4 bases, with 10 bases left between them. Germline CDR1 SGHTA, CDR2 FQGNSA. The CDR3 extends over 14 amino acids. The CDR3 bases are TGTGCCAGCAGCTTAGGCAGGGAGTTCACTGAAGCTTTCTTT. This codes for CASSLGREFTEAFF.

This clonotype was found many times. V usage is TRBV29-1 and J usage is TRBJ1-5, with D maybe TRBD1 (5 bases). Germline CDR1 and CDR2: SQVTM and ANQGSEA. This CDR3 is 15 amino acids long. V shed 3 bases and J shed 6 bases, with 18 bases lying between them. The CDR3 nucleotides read TGCAGCGTTGAGGGGGAGGGAAGGGTCGGTCAGCCCCAGCATTTT. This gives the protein CSVEGEGRVGQPQHF. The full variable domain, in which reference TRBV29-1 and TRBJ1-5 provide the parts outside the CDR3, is SAVISQKPSRDICQRGTSLTIQCQVDSQVTMMFWYRQQPGQSLTLIATANQGSEATYESGFVIDKFPISRPNLTFSTLTVSNMSPEDSSIYLCSVEGEGRVGQPQHFGDGTRLSIL.

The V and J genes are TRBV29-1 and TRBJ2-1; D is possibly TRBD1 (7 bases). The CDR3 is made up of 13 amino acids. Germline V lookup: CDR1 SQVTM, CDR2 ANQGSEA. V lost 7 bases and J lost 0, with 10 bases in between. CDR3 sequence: CSGRGASYNEQFF. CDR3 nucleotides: TGCAGCGGCAGGGGGGCCTCCTACAATGAGCAGTTCTTC.

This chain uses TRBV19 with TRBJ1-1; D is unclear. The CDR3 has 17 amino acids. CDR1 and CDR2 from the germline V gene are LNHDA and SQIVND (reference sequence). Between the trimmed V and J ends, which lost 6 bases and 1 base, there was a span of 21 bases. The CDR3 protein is CASSAWASRRGNTEAFF. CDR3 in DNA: TGTGCCAGTAGCGCCTGGGCCTCCCGAAGAGGGAACACTGAAGCTTTCTTT.

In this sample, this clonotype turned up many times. CDR3 nucleotides: TGTGCCAGCAGGCCCCCGGGTGCCGGGGAGCTGTTTTTT. Its translation is CASRPPGAGELFF. This chain links TRBV6-2 or TRBV6-3 with TRBJ2-2, with D unclear. Trimming removed 6 bases at V and 6 bases at J, with 11 bases between. In germline, CDR1 is MNHEY, CDR2 SVGEGT. This CDR3 has 13 residues.

As DNA, the CDR3 is TGTGCCAGCAGCCCGGGGCTATACGAGCAGTACTTC. Amino acids: CASSPGLYEQYF. This chain connects TRBV7-2 to TRBJ2-7; D tentatively reads TRBD1 or TRBD2 (5 bases each). V was cut by 5 bases and J by 4 bases, with 9 bases left in between. The CDR3 length is 12 residues. Germline CDR1 SGHTA, CDR2 FQGNSA.

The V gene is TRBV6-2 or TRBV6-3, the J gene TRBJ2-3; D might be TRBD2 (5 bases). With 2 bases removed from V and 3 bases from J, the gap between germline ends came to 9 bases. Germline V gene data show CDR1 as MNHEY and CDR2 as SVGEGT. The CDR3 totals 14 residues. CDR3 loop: CASSYLAETDTQYF. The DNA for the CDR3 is TGTGCCAGCAGTTACCTAGCCGAAACAGATACGCAGTATTTT.

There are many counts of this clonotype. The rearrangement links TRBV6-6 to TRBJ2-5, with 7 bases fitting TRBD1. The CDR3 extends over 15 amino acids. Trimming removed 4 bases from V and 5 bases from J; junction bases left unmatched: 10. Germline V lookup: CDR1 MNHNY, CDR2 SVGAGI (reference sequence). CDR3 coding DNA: TGTGCCAGCAGTTTTCCGGCAGGGGGATATGAGACCCAGTACTTC. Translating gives CASSFPAGGYETQYF.

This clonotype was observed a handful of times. In DNA form, the CDR3 reads TGCAGTGCTAGAGGGCCTAGCGGGGAGGTAGATACGCAGTATTTT. Residues: CSARGPSGEVDTQYF. This chain connects TRBV20-1 to TRBJ2-3, with 9 bases aligning to TRBD2. J gave up 5 bases and V 1 base, and 7 bases lay outside the gene matches. CDR3 length: 15 amino acids. Germline CDR1 and CDR2: DFQATT and SNEGSKA (reference sequence).

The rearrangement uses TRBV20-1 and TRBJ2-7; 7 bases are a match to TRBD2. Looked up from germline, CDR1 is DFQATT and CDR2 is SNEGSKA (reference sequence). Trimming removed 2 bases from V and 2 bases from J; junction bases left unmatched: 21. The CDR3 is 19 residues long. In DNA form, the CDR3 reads TGCAGTGCTAGACCCTCCGGGGGTGAGCGGGGAGTTGCCCCCTACGAGCAGTACTTC. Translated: CSARPSGGERGVAPYEQYF.

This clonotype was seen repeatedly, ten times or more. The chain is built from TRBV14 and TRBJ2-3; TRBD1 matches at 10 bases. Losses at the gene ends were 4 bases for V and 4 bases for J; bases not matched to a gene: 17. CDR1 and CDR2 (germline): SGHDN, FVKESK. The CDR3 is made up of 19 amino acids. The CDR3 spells CASSRIPKWDRGFPDTQYF. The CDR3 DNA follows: TGTGCCAGCAGCCGCATACCGAAATGGGACAGGGGTTTTCCAGATACGCAGTATTTT.

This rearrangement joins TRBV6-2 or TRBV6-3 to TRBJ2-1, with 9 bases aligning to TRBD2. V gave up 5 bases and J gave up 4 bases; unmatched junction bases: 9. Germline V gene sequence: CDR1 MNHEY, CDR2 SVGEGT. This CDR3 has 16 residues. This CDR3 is CASSASGGPPYNEQFF. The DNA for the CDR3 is TGTGCCAGCAGTGCGAGCGGGGGGCCCCCTTACAATGAGCAGTTCTTC.

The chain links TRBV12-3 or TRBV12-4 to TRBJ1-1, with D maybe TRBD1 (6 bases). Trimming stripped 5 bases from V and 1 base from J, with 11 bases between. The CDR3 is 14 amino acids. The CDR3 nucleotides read TGTGCCAGCAGTAGCCCGGGACAGAACACTGAAGCTTTCTTT. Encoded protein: CASSSPGQNTEAFF.

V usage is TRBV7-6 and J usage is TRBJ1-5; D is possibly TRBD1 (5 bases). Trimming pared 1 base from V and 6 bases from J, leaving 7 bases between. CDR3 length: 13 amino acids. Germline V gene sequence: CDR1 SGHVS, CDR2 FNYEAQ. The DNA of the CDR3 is TGTGCCAGCAGCTTAGTGGGGACTCAGCCCCAGCATTTT. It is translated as CASSLVGTQPQHF.

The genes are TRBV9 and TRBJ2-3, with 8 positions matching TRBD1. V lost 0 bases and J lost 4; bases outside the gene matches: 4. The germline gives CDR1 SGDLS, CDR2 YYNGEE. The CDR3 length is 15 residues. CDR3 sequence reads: CASSVGQGASDTQYF. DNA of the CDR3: TGTGCCAGCAGCGTAGGGCAGGGGGCATCAGATACGCAGTATTTT. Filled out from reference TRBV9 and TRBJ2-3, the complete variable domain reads DSGVTQTPKHLITATGQRVTLRCSPRSGDLSVYWYQQSLDQGLQFLIQYYNGEERAKGNILERFSAQQFPDLHSELNLSSLELGDSALYFCASSVGQGASDTQYFGPGTRLTVL.

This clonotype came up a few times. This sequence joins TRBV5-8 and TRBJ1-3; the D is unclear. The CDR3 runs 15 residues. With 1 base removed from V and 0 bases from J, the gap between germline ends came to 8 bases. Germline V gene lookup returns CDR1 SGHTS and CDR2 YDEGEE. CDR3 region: CASSLPGNSGNTIYF. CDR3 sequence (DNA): TGTGCCAGCAGCTTGCCAGGAAACTCTGGAAACACCATATATTTT.

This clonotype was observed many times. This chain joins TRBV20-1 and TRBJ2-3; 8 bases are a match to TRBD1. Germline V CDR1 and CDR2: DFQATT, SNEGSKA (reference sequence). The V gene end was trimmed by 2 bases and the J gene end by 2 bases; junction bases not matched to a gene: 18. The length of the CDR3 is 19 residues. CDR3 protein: CSARTRLAQRQGSTDTQYF. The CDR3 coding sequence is TGCAGTGCTAGAACCCGGCTGGCCCAGCGACAGGGGTCCACAGATACGCAGTATTTT.

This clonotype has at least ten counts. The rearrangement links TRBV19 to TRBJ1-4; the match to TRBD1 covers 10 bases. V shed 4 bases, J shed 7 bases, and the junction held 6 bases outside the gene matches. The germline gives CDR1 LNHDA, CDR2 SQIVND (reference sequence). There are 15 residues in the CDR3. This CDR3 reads CASSRTDRGLEKLFF. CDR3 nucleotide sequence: TGTGCCAGTAGTAGGACCGACAGGGGGCTTGAAAAACTGTTTTTT.

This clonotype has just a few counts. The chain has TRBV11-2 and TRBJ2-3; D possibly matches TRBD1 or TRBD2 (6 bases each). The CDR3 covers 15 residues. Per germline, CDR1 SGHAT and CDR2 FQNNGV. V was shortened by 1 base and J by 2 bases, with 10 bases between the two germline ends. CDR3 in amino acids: CASSLGTGATDTQYF. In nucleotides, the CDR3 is TGTGCCAGCAGCTTAGGGACGGGGGCCACAGATACGCAGTATTTT.